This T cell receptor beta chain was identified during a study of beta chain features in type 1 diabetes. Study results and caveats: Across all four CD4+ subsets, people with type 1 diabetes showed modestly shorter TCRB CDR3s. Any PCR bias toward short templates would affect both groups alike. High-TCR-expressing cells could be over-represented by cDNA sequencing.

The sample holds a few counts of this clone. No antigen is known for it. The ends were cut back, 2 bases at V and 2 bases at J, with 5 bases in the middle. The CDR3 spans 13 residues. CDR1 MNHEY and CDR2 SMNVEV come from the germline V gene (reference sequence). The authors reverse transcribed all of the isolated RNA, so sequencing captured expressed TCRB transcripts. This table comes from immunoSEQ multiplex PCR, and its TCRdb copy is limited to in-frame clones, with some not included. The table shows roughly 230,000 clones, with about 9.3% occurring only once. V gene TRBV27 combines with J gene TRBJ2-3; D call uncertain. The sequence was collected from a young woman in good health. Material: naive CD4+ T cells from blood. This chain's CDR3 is CASSLQNTDTQYF. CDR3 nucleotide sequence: TGTGCCAGCAGTTTACAGAACACAGATACGCAGTATTTT.